This T cell receptor (beta chain) was identified in a study of shared clonotypes between healthy human individuals. General study points: The study found lower generation probabilities in non-shared clonotypes than in those shared by all four donors.

Germline V gives CDR1 SGHNT, CDR2 YYREEE (reference sequence). The ends lost 4 bases at V and 4 bases at J; junction bases unmatched: 8. The CDR3 consists of 16 residues. Data came from immunoSEQ multiplex PCR; TCRdb stores just in-frame clones and leaves some out. The sample consists of around 700,000 clones, less than 85% of them appearing once. Only Caucasian adults living in Nashville, Tennessee served as donors. To note about this clone: Its antigen is not known.

The specimen was memory CD4+ T cells sorted from blood. Subset denoted: CD45RA-negative fraction. The chain combines TRBV5-4 with TRBJ2-3; 11 nucleotides line up with TRBD1. This TCR derives from a woman aged 25 to 39 in good health. The CDR3 region has the DNA TGTGCCAGCAGCACGGTGGACAGGGGGCGGGCAGATACGCAGTATTTT. Residues: CASSTVDRGRADTQYF.